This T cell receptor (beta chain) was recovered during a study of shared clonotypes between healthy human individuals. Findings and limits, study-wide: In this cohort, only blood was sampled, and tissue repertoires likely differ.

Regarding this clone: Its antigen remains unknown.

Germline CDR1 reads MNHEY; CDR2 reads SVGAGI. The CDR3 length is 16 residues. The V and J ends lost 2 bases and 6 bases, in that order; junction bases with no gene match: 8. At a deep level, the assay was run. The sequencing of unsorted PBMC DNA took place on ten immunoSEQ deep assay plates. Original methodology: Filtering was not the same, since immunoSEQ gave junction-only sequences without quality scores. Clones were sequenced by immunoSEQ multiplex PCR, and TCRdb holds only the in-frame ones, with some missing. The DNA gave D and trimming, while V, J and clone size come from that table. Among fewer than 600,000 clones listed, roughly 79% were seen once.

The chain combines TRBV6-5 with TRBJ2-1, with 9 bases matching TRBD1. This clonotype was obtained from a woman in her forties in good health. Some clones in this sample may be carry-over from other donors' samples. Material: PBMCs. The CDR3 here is CASSYGRTGAFNEQFF. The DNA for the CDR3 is TGTGCCAGCAGTTACGGGAGGACAGGGGCCTTCAATGAGCAGTTCTTC.